The source of this TCR beta chain is a study of T cell repertoires in cytomegalovirus infection. About the research overall: A matching HLA type, together with CMV infection, was signaled by public TCR beta signatures.

General observations from the study: HLA-C-restricted, CMV-specific TCR beta clonotypes were dominant ex vivo.

From the reads, TCRdb called clonotypes with MiXCR, one entry per CDR3 protein. The sample yields some 680,000 distinct CDR3 sequences, roughly 36% seen once. Remarks on this clonotype: Its antigen is not identified.

The germline gives CDR1 SEHNR, CDR2 FQNEAQ (reference sequence). The CDR3 covers 14 residues. V shed 5 bases, J shed 6 bases, and the junction held 7 bases outside the gene matches. This sequence joins TRBV7-9 and TRBJ2-3, with 8 nucleotides matching TRBD2. Sequencing was done on a sample of PBMCs. The TCR comes from a human donor in good health (CMV status not recorded). Some clones in this sample may be carry-over from other donors' samples. The CDR3 reads CASSPGLGVDTQYF. The CDR3 DNA follows: TGTGCCAGCAGCCCGGGACTAGGGGTTGATACGCAGTATTTT.